This TCR beta chain was found in a study of cytomegalovirus exposure and HLA in healthy donors. Regarding the study as a whole: A later analysis found most CMV-associated TCR beta chains apparently HLA-restricted. An assumption of roughly uniform sequencing depth across donors underlay the presence/absence analyses.

Among the donors, all were healthy bone marrow donors. The CDR3 length is 16 residues. Germline loops: CDR1 SGDLS, CDR2 YYNGEE. V dropped 2 bases and J dropped 2 bases, with 15 bases sitting between them. Of note for this clone: The antigen remains unidentified.

The PCR ran on 60 Vbeta and 13 Jbeta primers. Clones were read by immunoSEQ multiplex PCR, and TCRdb kept only the in-frame ones, dropping some. This sample has under 65,000 clones, with roughly 85% found just once. This chain links TRBV9 with TRBJ2-3; D may be TRBD2 (6 bases). The sequence was collected from a woman younger than 30 in good health and CMV-seronegative. Specimen: PBMCs. CDR3 region: CASSVPIAETTDTQYF. For the CDR3, the DNA is TGTGCCAGCAGCGTCCCCATAGCGGAGACCACAGATACGCAGTATTTT.